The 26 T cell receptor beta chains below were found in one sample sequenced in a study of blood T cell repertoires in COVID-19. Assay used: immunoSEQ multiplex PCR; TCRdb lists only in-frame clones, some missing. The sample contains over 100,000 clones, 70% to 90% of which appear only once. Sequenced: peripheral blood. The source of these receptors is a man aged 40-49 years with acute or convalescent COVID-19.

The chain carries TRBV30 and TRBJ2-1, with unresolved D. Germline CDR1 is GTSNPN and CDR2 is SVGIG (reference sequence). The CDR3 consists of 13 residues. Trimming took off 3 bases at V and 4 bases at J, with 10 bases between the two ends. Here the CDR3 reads CAWSGSHYNEQFF. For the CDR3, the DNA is TGTGCCTGGAGCGGGTCTCATTACAATGAGCAGTTCTTC.

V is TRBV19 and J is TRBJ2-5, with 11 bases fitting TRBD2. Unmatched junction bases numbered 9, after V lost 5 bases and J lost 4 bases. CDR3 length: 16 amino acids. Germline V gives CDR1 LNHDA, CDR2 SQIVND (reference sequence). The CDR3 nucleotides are TGTGCCAGTAGTTCCCGACTAGCGGGAAGCGGAGAGACCCAGTACTTC. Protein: CASSSRLAGSGETQYF.

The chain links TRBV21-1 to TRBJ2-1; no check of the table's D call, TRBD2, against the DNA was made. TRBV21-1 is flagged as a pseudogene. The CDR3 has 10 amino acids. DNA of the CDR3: TGTGCCAGCAGCAAAGGTACTAGGTTCTTC. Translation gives CASSKGTRFF.

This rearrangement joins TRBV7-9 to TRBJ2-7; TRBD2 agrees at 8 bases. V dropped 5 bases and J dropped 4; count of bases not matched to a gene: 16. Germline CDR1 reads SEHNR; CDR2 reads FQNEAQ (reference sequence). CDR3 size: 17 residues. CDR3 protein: CASSPIVDGRAGYEQYF. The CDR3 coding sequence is TGTGCCAGCAGCCCGATTGTGGACGGGAGGGCCGGGTACGAGCAGTACTTC.

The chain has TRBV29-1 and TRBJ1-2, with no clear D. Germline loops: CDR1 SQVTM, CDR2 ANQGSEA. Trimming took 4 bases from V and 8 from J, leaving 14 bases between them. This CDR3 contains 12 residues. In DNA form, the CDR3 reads TGCAGCGTTGTATTGGTGGCAGGCGGCTACACCTTC. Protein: CSVVLVAGGYTF.

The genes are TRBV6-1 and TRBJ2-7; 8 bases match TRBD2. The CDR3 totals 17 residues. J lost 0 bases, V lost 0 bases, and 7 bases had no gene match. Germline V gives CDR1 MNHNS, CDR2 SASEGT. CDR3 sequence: CASSEARLARGSYEQYF. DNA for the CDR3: TGTGCCAGCAGTGAAGCCCGACTAGCGCGAGGCTCCTACGAGCAGTACTTC.

The CDR3: CASSLLLADTGELFF. In DNA form, the CDR3 reads TGTGCCAGCAGCTTGCTACTAGCGGATACCGGGGAGCTGTTTTTT. The chain couples TRBV5-6 to TRBJ2-2; 8 positions match TRBD2. This CDR3 has 15 residues. Per the germline V gene, CDR1 is SGHDT and CDR2 is YYEEEE. J was trimmed by 5 bases and V by 1 base; bases with no gene match: 4.

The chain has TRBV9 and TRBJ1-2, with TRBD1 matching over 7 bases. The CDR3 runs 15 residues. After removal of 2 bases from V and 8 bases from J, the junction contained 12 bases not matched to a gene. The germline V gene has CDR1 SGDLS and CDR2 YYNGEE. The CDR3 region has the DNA TGTGCCAGCAGCGTGCGAGGACGGACAGGCTCGGGCTACACCTTC. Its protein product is CASSVRGRTGSGYTF.

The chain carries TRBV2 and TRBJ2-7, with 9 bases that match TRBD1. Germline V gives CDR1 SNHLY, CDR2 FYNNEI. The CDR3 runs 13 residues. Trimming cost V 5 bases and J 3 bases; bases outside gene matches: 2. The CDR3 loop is CASSPDRGYEQYF. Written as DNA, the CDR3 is TGTGCCAGCAGTCCGGACAGGGGCTACGAGCAGTACTTC.

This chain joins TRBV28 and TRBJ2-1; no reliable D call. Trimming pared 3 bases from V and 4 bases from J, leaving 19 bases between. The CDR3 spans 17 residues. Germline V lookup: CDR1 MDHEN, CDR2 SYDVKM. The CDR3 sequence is CASSLGLYFYGYNEQFF. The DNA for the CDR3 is TGTGCCAGCAGTTTGGGCCTATACTTTTATGGGTACAATGAGCAGTTCTTC.

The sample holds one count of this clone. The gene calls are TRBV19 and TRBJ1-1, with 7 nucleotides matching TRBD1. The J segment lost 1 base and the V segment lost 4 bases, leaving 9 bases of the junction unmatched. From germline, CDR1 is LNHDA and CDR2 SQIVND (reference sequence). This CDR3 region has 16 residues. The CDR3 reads CASSSGQGGWNTEAFF. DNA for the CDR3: TGTGCCAGTAGTAGTGGCCAGGGGGGATGGAACACTGAAGCTTTCTTT.

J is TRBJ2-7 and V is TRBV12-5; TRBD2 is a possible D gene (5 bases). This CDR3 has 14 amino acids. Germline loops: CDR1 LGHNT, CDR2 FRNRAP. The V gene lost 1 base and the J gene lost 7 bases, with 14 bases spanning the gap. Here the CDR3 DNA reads TGTGCTAGTGGTTTGGCCTTCGAGGGATTTGAGCAGTACTTC. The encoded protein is CASGLAFEGFEQYF.

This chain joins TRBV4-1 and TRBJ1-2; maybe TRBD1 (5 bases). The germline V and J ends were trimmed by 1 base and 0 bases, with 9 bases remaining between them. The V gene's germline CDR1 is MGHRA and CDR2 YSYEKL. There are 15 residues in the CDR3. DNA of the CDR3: TGCGCCAGCAGCCAAGTCCCAGGGACTAACTATGGCTACACCTTC. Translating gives CASSQVPGTNYGYTF.

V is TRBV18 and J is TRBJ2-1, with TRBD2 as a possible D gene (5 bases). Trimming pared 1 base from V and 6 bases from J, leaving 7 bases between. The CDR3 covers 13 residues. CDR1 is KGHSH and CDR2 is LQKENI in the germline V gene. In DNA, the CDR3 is TGTGCCAGCTCACCACGTCTAGCCAATGAGCAGTTCTTC. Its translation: CASSPRLANEQFF.

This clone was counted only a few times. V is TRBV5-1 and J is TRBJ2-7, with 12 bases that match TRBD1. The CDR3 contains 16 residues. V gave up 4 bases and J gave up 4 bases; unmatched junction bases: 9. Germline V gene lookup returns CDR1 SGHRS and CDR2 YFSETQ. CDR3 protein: CASSGTGTGGRYEQYF. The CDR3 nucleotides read TGCGCCAGCAGCGGAACCGGGACAGGGGGCCGGTACGAGCAGTACTTC. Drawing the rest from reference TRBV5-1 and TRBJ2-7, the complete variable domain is KAGVTQTPRYLIKTRGQQVTLSCSPISGHRSVSWYQQTPGQGLQFLFEYFSETQRNKGNFPGRFSGRQFSNSRSEMNVSTLELGDSALYLCASSGTGTGGRYEQYFGPGTRLTVT.

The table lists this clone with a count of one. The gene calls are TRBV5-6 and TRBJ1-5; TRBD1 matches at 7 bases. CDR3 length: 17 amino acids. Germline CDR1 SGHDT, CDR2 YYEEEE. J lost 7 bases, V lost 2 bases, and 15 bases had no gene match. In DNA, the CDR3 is TGTGCCAGCAGCTTAGGGGGAGAGAGACAGGGATGGCAGCCCCAGCATTTT. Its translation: CASSLGGERQGWQPQHF.

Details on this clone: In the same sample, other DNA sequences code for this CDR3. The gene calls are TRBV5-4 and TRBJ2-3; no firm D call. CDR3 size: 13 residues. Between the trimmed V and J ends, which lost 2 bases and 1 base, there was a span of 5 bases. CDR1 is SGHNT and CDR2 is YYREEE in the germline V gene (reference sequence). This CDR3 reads CASSFSGTDTQYF. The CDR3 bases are TGTGCCAGCAGCTTCTCGGGCACAGATACGCAGTATTTT.

CDR3 protein: CASRQPSTGNTQYF. CDR3 bases: TGTGCCAGCAGACAGCCGTCAACCGGAAATACGCAGTATTTT. The gene calls are TRBV28 and TRBJ2-3; D is undetermined. The germline CDR1 and CDR2 sequences are MDHEN and SYDVKM. The CDR3 has 14 residues. Trimming cost V 6 bases and J 7 bases, with 17 bases left between them.

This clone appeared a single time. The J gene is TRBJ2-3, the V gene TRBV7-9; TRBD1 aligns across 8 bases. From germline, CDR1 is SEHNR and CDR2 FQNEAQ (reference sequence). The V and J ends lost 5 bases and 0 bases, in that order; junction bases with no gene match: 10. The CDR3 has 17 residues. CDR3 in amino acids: CASSNTNRGFSTDTQYF. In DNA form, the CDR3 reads TGTGCCAGCAGCAATACGAACAGGGGGTTTAGCACAGATACGCAGTATTTT. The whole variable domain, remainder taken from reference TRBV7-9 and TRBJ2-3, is DTGVSQNPRHKITKRGQNVTFRCDPISEHNRLYWYRQTLGQGPEFLTYFQNEAQLEKSRLLSDRFSAERPKGSFSTLEIQRTEQGDSAMYLCASSNTNRGFSTDTQYFGPGTRLTVL.

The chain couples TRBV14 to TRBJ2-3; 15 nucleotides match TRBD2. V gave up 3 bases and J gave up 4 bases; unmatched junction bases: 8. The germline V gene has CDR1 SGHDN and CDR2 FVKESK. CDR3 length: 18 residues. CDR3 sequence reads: CASSHLGLAGGRADTQYF. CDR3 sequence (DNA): TGTGCCAGCAGCCACCTCGGACTAGCGGGGGGGCGAGCAGATACGCAGTATTTT.

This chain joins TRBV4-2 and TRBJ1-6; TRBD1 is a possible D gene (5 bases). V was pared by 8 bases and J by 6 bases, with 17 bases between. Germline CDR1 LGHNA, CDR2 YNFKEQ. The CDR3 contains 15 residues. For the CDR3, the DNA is TGTGCCAGCTCTGAAGCGGAGGGGATTAATTCACCCCTCCACTTT. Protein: CASSEAEGINSPLHF.

CDR3 in DNA: TGTGCCAGCAGGGAACAGGGGAGCAATCAGCCCCAGCATTTT. Translated, it gives CASREQGSNQPQHF. The rearrangement links TRBV6-6 to TRBJ1-5; TRBD1 matches at 7 bases. The J segment lost 1 base and the V segment lost 6 bases, leaving 3 bases of the junction unmatched. Germline CDR1 MNHNY, CDR2 SVGAGI (reference sequence). The CDR3 is 14 residues long.

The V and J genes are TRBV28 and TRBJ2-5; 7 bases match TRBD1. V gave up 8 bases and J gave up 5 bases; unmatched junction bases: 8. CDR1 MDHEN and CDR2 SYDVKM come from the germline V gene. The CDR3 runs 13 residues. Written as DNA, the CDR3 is TGTGCCAGCCTTAGAGGGGGCAGTGAGACCCAGTACTTC. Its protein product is CASLRGGSETQYF.

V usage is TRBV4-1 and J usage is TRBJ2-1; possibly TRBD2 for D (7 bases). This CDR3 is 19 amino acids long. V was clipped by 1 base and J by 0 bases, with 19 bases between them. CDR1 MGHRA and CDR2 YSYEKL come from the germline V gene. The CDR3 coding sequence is TGCGCCAGCAGCCAAGTGGGCGGGGGCCCTCACCGCTCCTACAATGAGCAGTTCTTC. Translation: CASSQVGGGPHRSYNEQFF.

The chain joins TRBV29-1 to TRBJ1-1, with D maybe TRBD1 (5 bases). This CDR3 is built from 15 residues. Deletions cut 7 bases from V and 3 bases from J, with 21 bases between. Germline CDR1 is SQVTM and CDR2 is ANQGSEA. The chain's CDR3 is CSASRGQGLDTEAFF. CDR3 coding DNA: TGCAGCGCTTCACGTGGGCAGGGTTTGGACACTGAAGCTTTCTTT.

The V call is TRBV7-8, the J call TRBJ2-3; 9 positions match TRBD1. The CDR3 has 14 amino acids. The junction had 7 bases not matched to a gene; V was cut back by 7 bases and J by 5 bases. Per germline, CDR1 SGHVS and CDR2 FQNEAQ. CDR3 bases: TGTGCCAGCACCTACAGGGGGCGAGGAGATACGCAGTATTTT. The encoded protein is CASTYRGRGDTQYF.